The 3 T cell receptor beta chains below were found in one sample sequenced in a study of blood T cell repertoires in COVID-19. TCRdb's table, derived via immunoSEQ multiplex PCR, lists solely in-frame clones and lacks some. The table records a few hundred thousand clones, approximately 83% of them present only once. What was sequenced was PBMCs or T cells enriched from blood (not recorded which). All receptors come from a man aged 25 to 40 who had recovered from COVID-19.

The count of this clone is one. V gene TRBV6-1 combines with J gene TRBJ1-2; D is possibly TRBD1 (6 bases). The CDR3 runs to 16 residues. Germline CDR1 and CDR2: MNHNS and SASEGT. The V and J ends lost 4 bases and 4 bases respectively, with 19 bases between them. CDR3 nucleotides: TGTGCCAGCAGTGTGGATAGGCAGGGGAGCCTCTATGGCTACACCTTC. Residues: CASSVDRQGSLYGYTF.

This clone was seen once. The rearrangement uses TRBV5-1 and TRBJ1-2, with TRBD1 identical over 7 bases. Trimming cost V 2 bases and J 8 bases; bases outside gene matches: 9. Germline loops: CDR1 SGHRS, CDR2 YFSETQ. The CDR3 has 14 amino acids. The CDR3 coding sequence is TGCGCCAGCAGCTTTGGCGGTCAGGGGGAAGGCTACACCTTC. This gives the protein CASSFGGQGEGYTF.

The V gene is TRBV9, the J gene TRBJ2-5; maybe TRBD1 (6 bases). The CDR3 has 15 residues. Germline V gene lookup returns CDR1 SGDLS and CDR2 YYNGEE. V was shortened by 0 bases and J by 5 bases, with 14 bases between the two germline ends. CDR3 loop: CASSVGSGDGETQYF. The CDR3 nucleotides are TGTGCCAGCAGCGTAGGATCAGGGGATGGGGAGACCCAGTACTTC.